Presented here are 20 T cell receptor beta chains from one specimen sequenced in a study of glioma-infiltrating T cells. The iRepertoire nested amplicon-rescue multiplex PCR amplified TCR alpha and beta CDR3s from RNA. TCRdb re-derived calls from the multiplex PCR reads in MiXCR, one entry per CDR3 protein. The sample holds about 400,000 distinct CDR3 sequences, less than 50% seen once. The sequenced sample consisted of glioma tissue, nonneoplastic brain tissue, or PBMCs (not recorded which). These receptors originate from a human donor with low-grade glioma or glioblastoma, undergoing nonglioma brain surgery, or in good health (not recorded which).

The chain joins TRBV7-3 to TRBJ2-1; maybe TRBD2 (5 bases). Trimming took 5 bases from V and 7 from J, leaving 12 bases between them. Germline CDR1 and CDR2: SGHTA and FQGTGA. The CDR3 has 13 amino acids. Written as DNA, the CDR3 is TGTGCCAGCAGCCCACTAGGCCCGAATGAGCAGTTCTTC. This gives the protein CASSPLGPNEQFF.

To note about this clonotype: Without the conserved terminal phenylalanine or tryptophan, this CDR3 likely stems from a read error. The V call is TRBV5-6, the J call TRBJ2-5; a weak D match, TRBD2 (7 bases). Per the germline V gene, CDR1 is SGHDT and CDR2 is YYEEEE. The CDR3 is made up of 14 amino acids. With 4 bases removed from V and 7 bases from J, the gap between germline ends came to 17 bases. The CDR3 here is CASSADRRGGTQYS. CDR3 DNA sequence: TGTGCCAGCAGCGCCGACCGTAGGGGGGGGACCCAGTACTCC.

V is TRBV29-1 and J is TRBJ2-1; 9 bases are shared with TRBD2. The CDR3 spans 15 residues. From germline, CDR1 is SQVTM and CDR2 ANQGSEA. V lost 6 bases and J lost 7; bases outside the gene matches: 13. This chain's CDR3 is CSVQPLRLAGNEQFF. As DNA, the CDR3 is TGCAGCGTCCAACCCCTGCGGCTAGCGGGGAATGAGCAGTTCTTC.

This clonotype was seen repeatedly, ten times or more. This chain uses TRBV28 with TRBJ2-3, with D uncertain. Germline V lookup: CDR1 MDHEN, CDR2 SYDVKM. V was pared by 3 bases and J by 6 bases, with 4 bases between. The CDR3 is 11 amino acids. The CDR3 DNA is TGTGCCAGCAGTTTTCAGGATACGCAGTATTTT. It encodes CASSFQDTQYF.

As for this clonotype: A read error is possible here, since a much larger clone lies one base away. The J gene is TRBJ2-1, the V gene TRBV27; 7 nucleotides line up with TRBD1. Germline V CDR1 and CDR2: MNHEY, SMNVEV (reference sequence). This CDR3 region has 15 residues. The CDR3 DNA is TGTGCCAGCAGTTTGGACAGGATCTCCTACAATGGGCAGTTCTTC. It codes for CASSLDRISYNGQFF.

The V and J genes are TRBV7-2 and TRBJ2-1, with a possible D match to TRBD2 (6 bases). This CDR3 spans 18 amino acids. Trimming took 3 bases from V and 0 from J, leaving 18 bases between them. Germline CDR1 is SGHTA and CDR2 is FQGNSA. The CDR3 DNA reads TGTGCCAGCAGCTTCCCACTAGAGGGGAGGTCCTCCTACAATGAGCAGTTCTTC. Protein: CASSFPLEGRSSYNEQFF.

Concerning this clonotype itself: This may come from a read error, since a much larger clone is one base off. The gene calls are TRBV20-1 and TRBJ2-3; 8 bases are a match to TRBD1. V dropped 4 bases and J dropped 5; count of bases not matched to a gene: 11. Germline loops: CDR1 DFQATT, CDR2 SNEGSKA (reference sequence). The CDR3 length is 15 residues. The CDR3: CSAKNPGGRLDTQYF. CDR3 nucleotides: TGCAGTGCTAAAAACCCAGGGGGCCGTTTAGATACGCAGTATTTT.

This rearrangement joins TRBV20-1 to TRBJ2-1; tentative D call: TRBD1 (6 bases). V shed 2 bases and J shed 2 bases, with 10 bases lying between them. CDR1 DFQATT and CDR2 SNEGSKA come from the germline V gene (reference sequence). This CDR3 is built from 14 residues. In DNA form, the CDR3 reads TGCAGTGCTAGAAAGACAGGTACCTACAATGAGCAGTTCTTC. Translation gives CSARKTGTYNEQFF.

This clonotype was seen a few times. This sequence joins TRBV3-1 and TRBJ1-5; no definite D call. V gave up 0 bases and J gave up 6 bases, with 9 bases separating them. This CDR3 region has 14 residues. Germline CDR1 is LGHDT and CDR2 is YNNKEL (reference sequence). The CDR3 DNA reads TGTGCCAGCAGCCAAGACCTCGTAGCTCAGCCCCAGCATTTT. Protein: CASSQDLVAQPQHF.

Details on this clonotype: This may come from a read error, since a much larger clone is one base off. This sequence joins TRBV20-1 and TRBJ2-3; TRBD1 matches 11 bases. CDR1 is DFQATT, CDR2 SNEGSKA, per germline (reference sequence). CDR3 size: 15 residues. V shed 5 bases and J 5 bases; nucleotides not matched to a gene: 9. DNA of the CDR3: TGCAGTGCTCACCGGGACAGGGGGTGGTTAGATACGCAGTATTTT. This translates into CSAHRDRGWLDTQYF.

The V gene is TRBV18, the J gene TRBJ2-1, with a weak D call TRBD2 (5 bases). This CDR3 has 16 residues. Trimming shortened V by 4 bases and J by 6 bases, and 19 bases separated the two germline ends. Per the germline V gene, CDR1 is KGHSH and CDR2 is LQKENI. DNA for the CDR3: TGTGCCAGCTCACACGGGCAAGGGCGAGGACTCAATGAGCAGTTCTTC. Its translation: CASSHGQGRGLNEQFF.

V and J are TRBV20-1 and TRBJ2-7, with 10 bases aligning to TRBD2. The CDR3 loop spans 17 amino acids. V shed 5 bases, J shed 9 bases, and the junction held 22 bases outside the gene matches. Per the germline V gene, CDR1 is DFQATT and CDR2 is SNEGSKA (reference sequence). The CDR3 sequence: CSALGFSGASGRGGQYF. CDR3 DNA: TGCAGTGCTCTGGGGTTCTCGGGGGCTAGCGGGAGAGGTGGGCAGTACTTC.

With regard to this clonotype: This is likely a read error, given that the CDR3 carries no conserved phenylalanine or tryptophan at its end. V usage is TRBV15 and J usage is TRBJ2-5; D unresolved. The CDR3 has 12 residues. Germline loops: CDR1 LNHNV, CDR2 YYDKDF (reference sequence). With 5 bases removed from V and 6 bases from J, the gap between germline ends came to 10 bases. CDR3 region: CATSEAVQTQYL. The CDR3 region has the DNA TGTGCCACCAGCGAGGCCGTCCAGACCCAGTACCTC.

Of note for this clonotype: At one end, the junction sequence differs from germline, possibly due to a read error. The V call is TRBV7-6, the J call TRBJ1-4; 9 bases are shared with TRBD1. The CDR3 spans 15 residues. Germline loops: CDR1 SGHVS, CDR2 FNYEAQ. CDR3 region: CASSLAGTGKERLFF. CDR3 coding DNA: TGTGCCAGCAGCTTAGCCGGGACAGGGAAAGAAAGACTGTTTTTT.

This clonotype was recorded at least ten times. The chain uses TRBV6-1 and TRBJ2-7, with D tentatively TRBD1 (6 bases). Germline V gives CDR1 MNHNS, CDR2 SASEGT. The CDR3 loop spans 15 amino acids. The V gene lost 5 bases and the J gene lost 0 bases, with 14 bases spanning the gap. CDR3 nucleotides: TGTGCCAGCAGTTCCCCGGACAGAAACTCCTACGAGCAGTACTTC. Amino acids: CASSSPDRNSYEQYF.

This clonotype was detected ten times or more. The rearrangement uses TRBV15 and TRBJ1-2, with D tentatively TRBD1 (5 bases). This CDR3 spans 15 amino acids. Germline V CDR1 and CDR2: LNHNV, YYDKDF (reference sequence). The V gene lost 0 bases and the J gene lost 0 bases, with 8 bases spanning the gap. The CDR3 loop reads CATSRETGTNYGYTF. For the CDR3, the DNA is TGTGCCACCAGCAGAGAAACAGGAACTAACTATGGCTACACCTTC.

This clonotype turned up a few times. The chain carries TRBV7-2 and TRBJ2-7; D gene ambiguous. Germline V gene data show CDR1 as SGHTA and CDR2 as FQGNSA. Deletions cut 1 base from V and 9 bases from J, with 16 bases between. CDR3 length equals 14 residues. This chain's CDR3 is CASSLVPGISWQYF. CDR3 bases: TGTGCCAGCAGCTTAGTACCGGGTATATCATGGCAGTACTTC.

On this clonotype itself: Germline is not matched at one junction end, which may reflect a read error. This sequence joins TRBV28 and TRBJ1-2; TRBD1 is a possible D gene (5 bases). Per the germline V gene, CDR1 is MDHEN and CDR2 is SYDVKM. CDR3 length equals 13 residues. The CDR3 loop reads CASRMGRDHGYAF. DNA of the CDR3: TGTGCCAGCAGGATGGGCAGGGACCATGGCTACGCCTTC.

The J gene is TRBJ1-1, the V gene TRBV6-5; D possibly corresponds to TRBD1 (5 bases). V was shortened by 4 bases and J by 5 bases, with 17 bases between the two germline ends. Germline V gives CDR1 MNHEY, CDR2 SVGAGI. The CDR3 loop spans 15 amino acids. The CDR3 DNA reads as TGTGCCAGCAGTTCGGGCAGGGTTGGGGAAACTGAAGCTTTCTTT. Residues: CASSSGRVGETEAFF.

This clonotype has more than one count but fewer than ten. A much larger clone differs by one base, so this may be a read error. The CDR3 region is CATSASRLSTEAFF. DNA for the CDR3: TGTGCCACCAGCGCCTCCAGATTGAGCACTGAAGCTTTCTTT. V gene TRBV15 combines with J gene TRBJ1-1; D gene uncertain. The CDR3 extends over 14 amino acids. Per germline, CDR1 LNHNV and CDR2 YYDKDF (reference sequence). V was pared by 5 bases and J by 4 bases, with 14 bases between.